This TCR beta chain stems from a study of blood T cell repertoires in COVID-19. J was trimmed by 3 bases and V by 3 bases; bases with no gene match: 5. CDR1 and CDR2 (germline): SGHRS, YFSETQ. The CDR3 spans 16 residues. As handled by the study authors: Amplification of reference gene primers was used by the study to estimate nucleated cell counts. Assay: immunoSEQ multiplex PCR; the TCRdb copy retains only in-frame clones and omits some. V and J calls and clone size are copied from that table; D and trimming were computed from the DNA. Of some 270,000 clones detected, 80% to 95% appear once; the ten largest clones hold roughly 2.9%.

The sample taken for sequencing was PBMCs or T cells enriched from blood (not recorded which). The sequence came from a man aged 35-49 years who had been exposed to COVID-19. V gene TRBV5-1 combines with J gene TRBJ2-2, with 10 bases identical to TRBD2. The CDR3 sequence: CASSWTSGSHTGELFF. Here the CDR3 DNA reads TGCGCCAGCAGCTGGACTAGCGGATCACACACCGGGGAGCTGTTTTTT.